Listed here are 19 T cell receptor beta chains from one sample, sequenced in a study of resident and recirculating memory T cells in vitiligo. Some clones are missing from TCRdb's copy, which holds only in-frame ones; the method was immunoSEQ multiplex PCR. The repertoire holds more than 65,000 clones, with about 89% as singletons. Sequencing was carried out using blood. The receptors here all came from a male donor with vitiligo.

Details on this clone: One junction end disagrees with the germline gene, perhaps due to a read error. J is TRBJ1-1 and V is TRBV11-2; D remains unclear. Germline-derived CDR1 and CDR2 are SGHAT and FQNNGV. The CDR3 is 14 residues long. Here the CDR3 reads CASSAHRVNSEAFF. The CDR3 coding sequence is TGTGCCAGCAGCGCCCATCGGGTGAACTCTGAAGCTTTCTTT.

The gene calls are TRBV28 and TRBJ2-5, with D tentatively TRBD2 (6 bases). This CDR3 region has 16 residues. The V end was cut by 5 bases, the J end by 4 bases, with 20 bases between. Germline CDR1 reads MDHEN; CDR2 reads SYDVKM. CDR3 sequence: CASSGPGRGWRETQYF. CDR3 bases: TGTGCCAGCAGTGGACCCGGGAGAGGGTGGCGAGAGACCCAGTACTTC.

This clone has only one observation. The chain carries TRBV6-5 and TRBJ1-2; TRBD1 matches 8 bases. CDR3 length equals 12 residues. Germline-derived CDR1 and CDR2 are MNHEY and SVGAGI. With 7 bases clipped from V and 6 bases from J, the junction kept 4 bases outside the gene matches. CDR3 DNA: TGTGCCAGCAAAGGACAGGGACATGGCTACACCTTC. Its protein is CASKGQGHGYTF.

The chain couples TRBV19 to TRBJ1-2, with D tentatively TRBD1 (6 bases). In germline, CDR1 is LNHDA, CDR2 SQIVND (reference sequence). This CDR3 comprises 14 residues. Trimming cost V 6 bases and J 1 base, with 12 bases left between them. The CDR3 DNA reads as TGTGCCAGTAGCTCGGACAGACTTAACTATGGCTACACCTTC. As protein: CASSSDRLNYGYTF.

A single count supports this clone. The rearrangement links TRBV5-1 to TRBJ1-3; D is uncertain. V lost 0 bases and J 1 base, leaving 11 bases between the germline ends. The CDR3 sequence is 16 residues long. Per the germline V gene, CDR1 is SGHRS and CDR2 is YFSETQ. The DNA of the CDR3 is TGCGCCAGCAGCTTGGCCGGAGGGAGTTCTGGAAACACCATATATTTT. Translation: CASSLAGGSSGNTIYF.

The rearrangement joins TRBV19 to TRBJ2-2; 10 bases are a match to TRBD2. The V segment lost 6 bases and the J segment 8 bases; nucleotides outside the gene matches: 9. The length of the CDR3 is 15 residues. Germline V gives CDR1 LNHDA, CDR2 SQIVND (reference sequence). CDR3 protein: CASRTTAGGPGELFF. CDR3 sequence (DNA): TGTGCCAGTAGGACAACAGCGGGGGGGCCGGGGGAGCTGTTTTTT.

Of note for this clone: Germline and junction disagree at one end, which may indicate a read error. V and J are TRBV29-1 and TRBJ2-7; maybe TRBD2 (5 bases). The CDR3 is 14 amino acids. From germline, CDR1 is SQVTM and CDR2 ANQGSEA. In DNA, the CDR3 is TGCAGCGTGGCGGGCCTAGGCTCCTCCTCCGAGCAGTACTTC. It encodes CSVAGLGSSSEQYF.

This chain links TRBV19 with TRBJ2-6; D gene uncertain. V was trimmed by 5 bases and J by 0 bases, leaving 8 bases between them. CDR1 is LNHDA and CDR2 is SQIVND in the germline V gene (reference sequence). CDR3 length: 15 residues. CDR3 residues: CASSPESSGANVLTF. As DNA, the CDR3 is TGTGCCAGTAGTCCCGAGAGCTCTGGGGCCAACGTCCTGACTTTC.

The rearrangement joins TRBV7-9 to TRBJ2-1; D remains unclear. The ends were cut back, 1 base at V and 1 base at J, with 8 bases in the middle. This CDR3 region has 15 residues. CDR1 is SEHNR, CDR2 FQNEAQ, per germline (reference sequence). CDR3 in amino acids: CASSLEAVSYNEQFF. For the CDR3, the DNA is TGTGCCAGCAGCTTAGAGGCGGTATCCTACAATGAGCAGTTCTTC.

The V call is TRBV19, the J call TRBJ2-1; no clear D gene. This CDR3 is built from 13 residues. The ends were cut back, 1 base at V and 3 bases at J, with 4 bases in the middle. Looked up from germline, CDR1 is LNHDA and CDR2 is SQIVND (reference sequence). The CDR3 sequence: CASSIGDYNEQFF. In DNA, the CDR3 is TGTGCCAGTAGTATAGGAGACTACAATGAGCAGTTCTTC. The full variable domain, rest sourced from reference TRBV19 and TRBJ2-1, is DGGITQSPKYLFRKEGQNVTLSCEQNLNHDAMYWYRQDPGQGLRLIYYSQIVNDFQKGDIAEGYSVSREKKESFPLTVTSAQKNPTAFYLCASSIGDYNEQFFGPGTRLTVL.

CDR3 DNA: TGCGCCAGCAGCTTGGCCAAAACAGGGAACGGCTACACCTTC. Translated: CASSLAKTGNGYTF. J is TRBJ1-2 and V is TRBV5-1, with a tentative D call TRBD1 (6 bases). The ends were cut back, 0 bases at V and 8 bases at J, with 14 bases in the middle. Germline CDR1 and CDR2: SGHRS and YFSETQ. CDR3 length: 14 residues.

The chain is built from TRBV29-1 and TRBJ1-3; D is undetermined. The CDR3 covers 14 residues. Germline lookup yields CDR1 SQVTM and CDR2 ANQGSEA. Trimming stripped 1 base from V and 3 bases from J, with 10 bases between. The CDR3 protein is CSVEARLGGNTIYF. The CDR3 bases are TGCAGCGTTGAAGCCAGGTTGGGTGGAAACACCATATATTTT.

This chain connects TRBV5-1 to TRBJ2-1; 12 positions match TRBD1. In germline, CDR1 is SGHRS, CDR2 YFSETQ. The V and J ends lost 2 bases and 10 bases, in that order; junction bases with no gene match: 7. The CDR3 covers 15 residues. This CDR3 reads CASSFRSGTGGEQFF. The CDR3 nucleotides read TGCGCCAGCAGCTTTCGGTCCGGGACAGGGGGCGAGCAGTTCTTC. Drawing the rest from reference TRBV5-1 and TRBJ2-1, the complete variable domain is KAGVTQTPRYLIKTRGQQVTLSCSPISGHRSVSWYQQTPGQGLQFLFEYFSETQRNKGNFPGRFSGRQFSNSRSEMNVSTLELGDSALYLCASSFRSGTGGEQFFGPGTRLTVL.

CDR3 coding DNA: TGTGCCAGCAGCCGTTATAGAGGGATGGAGAACTACGAGCAGTACTTC. Protein product: CASSRYRGMENYEQYF. The chain employs TRBV7-9 and TRBJ2-7, with D tentatively TRBD2 (5 bases). V was pared by 5 bases and J by 3 bases, with 20 bases between. Germline-derived CDR1 and CDR2 are SEHNR and FQNEAQ (reference sequence). This CDR3 is built from 16 residues.

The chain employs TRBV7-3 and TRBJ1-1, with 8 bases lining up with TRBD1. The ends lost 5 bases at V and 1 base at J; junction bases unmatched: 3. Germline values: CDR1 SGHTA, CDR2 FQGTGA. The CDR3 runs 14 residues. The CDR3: CASSPTGANTEAFF. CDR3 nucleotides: TGTGCCAGCAGCCCGACAGGGGCGAACACTGAAGCTTTCTTT.

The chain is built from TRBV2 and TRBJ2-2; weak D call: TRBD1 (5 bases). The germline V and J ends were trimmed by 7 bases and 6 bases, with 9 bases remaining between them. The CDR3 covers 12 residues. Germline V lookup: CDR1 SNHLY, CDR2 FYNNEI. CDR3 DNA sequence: TGTGCCAGCAAGGGGAATTCCGGGGAGCTGTTTTTT. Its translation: CASKGNSGELFF.

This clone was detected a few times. CDR3 in amino acids: CASSKTGGSGNTIYF. CDR3 in DNA: TGCGCCAGCAGCAAGACAGGCGGCTCTGGAAACACCATATATTTT. The rearrangement uses TRBV4-3 and TRBJ1-3; D might be TRBD1 (6 bases). This CDR3 contains 15 residues. Trimming pared 5 bases from V and 0 bases from J, leaving 11 bases between. The germline CDR1 and CDR2 sequences are LGHNA and YSLEER.

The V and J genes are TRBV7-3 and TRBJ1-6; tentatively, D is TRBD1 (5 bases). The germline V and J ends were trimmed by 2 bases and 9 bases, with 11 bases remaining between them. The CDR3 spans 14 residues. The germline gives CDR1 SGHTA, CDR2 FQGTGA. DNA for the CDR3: TGTGCCAGCAGCTTAGGGGGGAGTGGTTCACCCCTCCACTTT. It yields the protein CASSLGGSGSPLHF.

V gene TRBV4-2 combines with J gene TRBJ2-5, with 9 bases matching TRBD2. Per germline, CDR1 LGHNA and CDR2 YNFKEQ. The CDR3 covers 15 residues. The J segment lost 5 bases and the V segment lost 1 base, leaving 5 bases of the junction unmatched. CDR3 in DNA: TGTGCCAGCAGCCAAGGCGGCGGGGGGGCGGAGACCCAGTACTTC. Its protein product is CASSQGGGGAETQYF.